The table lists the clone carrying this TCR beta chain with many counts. Its target is not known. The length of the CDR3 is 16 residues. Germline CDR1 is SGDLS and CDR2 is YYNGEE. Trimming took off 4 bases at V and 4 bases at J, with 20 bases between the two ends. This entry comes from a study of T-cell reconstitution after alpha-beta-depleted transplantation in children. Findings and caveats of the study: Some patients' high day-60 TCRbeta diversity was attributed to recipient cells surviving conditioning. Expanded graft clones, several hundred of them, were reportedly the source of alpha-beta T cells about two months after transplant. Newly produced T cells mostly provided counts and TCRbeta diversity after one year, as hyperexpanded clones declined.

A TCRbeta library incorporating unique molecular identifiers was prepared. From the PCR reads, TCRdb called clonotypes with MiXCR, one entry per CDR3 protein. The sample carries approximately 630,000 distinct CDR3 sequences, around 12% recorded once. The chain carries TRBV9 and TRBJ1-1, with a tentative D call TRBD1 (6 bases). Here the sequenced sample was PBMCs, taken before TCRalphabeta/CD19-depleted stem cell transplant. The origin of this receptor is a girl aged 2 to 10 with congenital amegakaryocytic thrombocytopenia, due to receive a stem cell transplant. CDR3 DNA sequence: TGTGCCAGCAGCCCAACAGTTGGGGGGCTGGGCACTGAAGCTTTCTTT. The encoded protein is CASSPTVGGLGTEAFF. Filled out from reference TRBV9 and TRBJ1-1, the complete variable domain reads DSGVTQTPKHLITATGQRVTLRCSPRSGDLSVYWYQQSLDQGLQFLIQYYNGEERAKGNILERFSAQQFPDLHSELNLSSLELGDSALYFCASSPTVGGLGTEAFFGQGTRLTVV.